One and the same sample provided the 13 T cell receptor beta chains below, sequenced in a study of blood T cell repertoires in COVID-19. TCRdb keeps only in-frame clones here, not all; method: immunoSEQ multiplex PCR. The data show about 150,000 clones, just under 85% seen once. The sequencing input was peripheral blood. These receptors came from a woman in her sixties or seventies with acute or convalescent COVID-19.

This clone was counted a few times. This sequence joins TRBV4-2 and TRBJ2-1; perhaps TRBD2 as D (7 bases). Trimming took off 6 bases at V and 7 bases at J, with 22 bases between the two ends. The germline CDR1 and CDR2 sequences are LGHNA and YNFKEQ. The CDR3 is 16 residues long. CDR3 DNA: TGTGCCAGCAGAGCGCGGGGGCCCCTCGAAATTAATGAGCAGTTCTTC. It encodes CASRARGPLEINEQFF.

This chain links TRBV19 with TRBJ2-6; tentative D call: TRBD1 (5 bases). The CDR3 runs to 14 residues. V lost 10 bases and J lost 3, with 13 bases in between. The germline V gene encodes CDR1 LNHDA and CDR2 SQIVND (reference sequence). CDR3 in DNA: TGTGCCACCTCCAGGGTAGGTGGGGCCAACGTCCTGACTTTC. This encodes CATSRVGGANVLTF. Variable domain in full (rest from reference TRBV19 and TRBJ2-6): DGGITQSPKYLFRKEGQNVTLSCEQNLNHDAMYWYRQDPGQGLRLIYYSQIVNDFQKGDIAEGYSVSREKKESFPLTVTSAQKNPTAFYLCATSRVGGANVLTFGAGSRLTVL.

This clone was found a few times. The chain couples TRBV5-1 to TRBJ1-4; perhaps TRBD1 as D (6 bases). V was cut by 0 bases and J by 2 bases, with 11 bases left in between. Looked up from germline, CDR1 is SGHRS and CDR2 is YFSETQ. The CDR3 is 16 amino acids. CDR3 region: CASSLGRGWTNEKLFF. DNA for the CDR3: TGCGCCAGCAGCTTGGGCAGGGGTTGGACTAATGAAAAACTGTTTTTT. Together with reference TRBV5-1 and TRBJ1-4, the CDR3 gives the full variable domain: KAGVTQTPRYLIKTRGQQVTLSCSPISGHRSVSWYQQTPGQGLQFLFEYFSETQRNKGNFPGRFSGRQFSNSRSEMNVSTLELGDSALYLCASSLGRGWTNEKLFFGSGTQLSVL.

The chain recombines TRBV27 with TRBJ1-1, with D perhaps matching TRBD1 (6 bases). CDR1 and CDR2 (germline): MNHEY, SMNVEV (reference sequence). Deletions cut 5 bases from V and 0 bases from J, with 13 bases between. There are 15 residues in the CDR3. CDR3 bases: TGTGCCAGCAGTCATATAGGACAGATGAACACTGAAGCTTTCTTT. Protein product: CASSHIGQMNTEAFF.

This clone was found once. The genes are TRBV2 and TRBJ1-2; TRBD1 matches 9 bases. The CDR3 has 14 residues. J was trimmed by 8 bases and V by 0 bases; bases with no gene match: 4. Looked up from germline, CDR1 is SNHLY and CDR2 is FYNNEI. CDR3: CASSEASTGGGYTF. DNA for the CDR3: TGTGCCAGCAGTGAAGCCTCGACAGGGGGAGGCTACACCTTC.

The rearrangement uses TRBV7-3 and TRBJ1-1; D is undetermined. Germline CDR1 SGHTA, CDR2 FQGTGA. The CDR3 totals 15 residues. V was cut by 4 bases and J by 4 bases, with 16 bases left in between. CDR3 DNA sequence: TGTGCCAGCAGCTCGCGGGATTCTTTTCTCACTGAAGCTTTCTTT. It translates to CASSSRDSFLTEAFF.

The CDR3 sequence is CASSLRTGRDEQYF. Here the CDR3 DNA reads TGTGCCAGCTCACTCCGGACAGGGAGGGACGAGCAGTACTTC. This chain joins TRBV18 and TRBJ2-7, with a possible D match to TRBD1 (8 bases). V was clipped by 4 bases and J by 5 bases, with 15 bases between them. Germline V gene sequence: CDR1 KGHSH, CDR2 LQKENI. The CDR3 contains 14 residues. Filled out from reference TRBV18 and TRBJ2-7, the complete variable domain reads NAGVMQNPRHLVRRRGQEARLRCSPMKGHSHVYWYRQLPEEGLKFMVYLQKENIIDESGMPKERFSAEFPKEGPSILRIQQVVRGDSAAYFCASSLRTGRDEQYFGPGTRLTVT.

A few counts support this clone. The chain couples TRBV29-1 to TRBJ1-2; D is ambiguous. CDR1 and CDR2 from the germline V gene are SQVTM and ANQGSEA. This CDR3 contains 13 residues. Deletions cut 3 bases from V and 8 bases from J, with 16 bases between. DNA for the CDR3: TGCAGCGTTGAGTCCCTGGTGGGCTTCGGCTACACCTTC. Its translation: CSVESLVGFGYTF. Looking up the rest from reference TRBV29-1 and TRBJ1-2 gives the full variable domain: SAVISQKPSRDICQRGTSLTIQCQVDSQVTMMFWYRQQPGQSLTLIATANQGSEATYESGFVIDKFPISRPNLTFSTLTVSNMSPEDSSIYLCSVESLVGFGYTFGSGTRLTVV.

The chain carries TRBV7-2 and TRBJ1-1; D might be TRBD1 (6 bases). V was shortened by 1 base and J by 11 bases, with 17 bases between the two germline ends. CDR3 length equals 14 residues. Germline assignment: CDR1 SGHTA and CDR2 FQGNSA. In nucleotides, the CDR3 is TGTGCCAGCAGCTTAGGACAGGCTCCCTCGGCCGCTTTCTTT. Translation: CASSLGQAPSAAFF.

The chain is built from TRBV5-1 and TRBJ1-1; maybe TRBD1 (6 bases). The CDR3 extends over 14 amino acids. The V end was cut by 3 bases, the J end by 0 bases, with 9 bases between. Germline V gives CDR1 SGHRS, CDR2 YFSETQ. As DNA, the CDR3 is TGCGCCAGCAGCTCCGGGACACTGAACACTGAAGCTTTCTTT. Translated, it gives CASSSGTLNTEAFF.

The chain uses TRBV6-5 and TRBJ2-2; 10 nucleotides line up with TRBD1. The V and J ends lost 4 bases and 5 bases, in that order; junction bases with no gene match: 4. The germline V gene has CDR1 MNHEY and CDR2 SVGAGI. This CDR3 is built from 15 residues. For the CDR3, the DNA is TGTGCCAGCAGTTGGGACAGGGGAAGAACCGGGGAGCTGTTTTTT. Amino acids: CASSWDRGRTGELFF.

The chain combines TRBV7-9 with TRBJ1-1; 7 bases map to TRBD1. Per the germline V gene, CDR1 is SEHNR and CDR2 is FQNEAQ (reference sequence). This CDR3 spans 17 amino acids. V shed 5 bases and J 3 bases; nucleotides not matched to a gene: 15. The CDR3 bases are TGTGCCAGCAGCCTCCGGAGGGGGCGCGGTCTGGACACTGAAGCTTTCTTT. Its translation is CASSLRRGRGLDTEAFF.

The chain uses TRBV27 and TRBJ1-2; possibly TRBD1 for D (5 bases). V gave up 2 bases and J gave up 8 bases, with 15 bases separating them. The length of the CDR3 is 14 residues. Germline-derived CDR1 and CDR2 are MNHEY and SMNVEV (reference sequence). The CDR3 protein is CASSLQGGMYGYTF. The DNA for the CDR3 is TGTGCCAGCAGTTTACAGGGAGGCATGTACGGCTACACCTTC.